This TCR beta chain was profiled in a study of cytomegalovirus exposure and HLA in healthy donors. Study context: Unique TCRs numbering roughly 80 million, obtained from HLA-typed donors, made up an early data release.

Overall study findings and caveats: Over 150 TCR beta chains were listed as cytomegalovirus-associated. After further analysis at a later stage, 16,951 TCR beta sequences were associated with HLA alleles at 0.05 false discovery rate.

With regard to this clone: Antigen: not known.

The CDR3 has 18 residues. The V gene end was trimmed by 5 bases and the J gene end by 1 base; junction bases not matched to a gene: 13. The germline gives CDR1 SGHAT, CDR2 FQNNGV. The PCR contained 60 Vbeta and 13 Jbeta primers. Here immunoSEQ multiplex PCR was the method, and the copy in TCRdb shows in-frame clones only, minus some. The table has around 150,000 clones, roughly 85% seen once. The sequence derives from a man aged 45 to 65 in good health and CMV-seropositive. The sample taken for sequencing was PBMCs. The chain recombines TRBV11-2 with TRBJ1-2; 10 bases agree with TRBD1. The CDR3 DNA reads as TGTGCCAGCAGCCGCGGCGTGACAGGGGGCGCGTTTAACTATGGCTACACCTTC. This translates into CASSRGVTGGAFNYGYTF.